These T cell receptor beta chains were read from a single sample in a study of patients and donors after allogeneic stem cell transplantation. Using its own MiXCR run on the RT-PCR reads, TCRdb lists one record per CDR3 protein. The sample carries roughly 960,000 distinct CDR3 sequences, approximately 18% recorded once. The sequenced sample consisted of blood, either unsorted or a sorted T cell fraction (not recorded which). These receptors were taken from a human donor who was either an allogeneic HSCT recipient or a stem cell or donor lymphocyte infusion donor (not recorded which). It is not recorded whose cells these are; they may come from a transplant donor. Both conserved end residues are trimmed from each CDR3. The order of the fields is CDR3 protein, V gene, CDR3 length, J gene.

CDR3: ASSHAGDYYGYT
V: TRBV4-2
length: 12
J: TRBJ1-2

CDR3: ASSRDRISYEQY
V: TRBV13
length: 12
J: TRBJ2-7

CDR3: ASQAGGTYEQY
V: TRBV6-6
length: 11
J: TRBJ2-7

CDR3: ASTLREVSATGELF
V: TRBV9
length: 14
J: TRBJ2-2

CDR3: SAGLAGGGPYEQY
V: TRBV20-1
length: 13
J: TRBJ2-7

CDR3: SAGLADQETQY
V: TRBV20-1
length: 11
J: TRBJ2-5

CDR3: AAKAGTSGSRGEQF
V: TRBV27
length: 14
J: TRBJ2-1

CDR3: ASSHMPGYT
V: TRBV7-3
length: 9
J: TRBJ1-2

CDR3: ASSVGVAEGDTQY
V: TRBV9
length: 13
J: TRBJ2-3

CDR3: ASSSLDRAAEAF
V: TRBV11-2
length: 12
J: TRBJ1-1

CDR3: SGRPGTSGGHDY
V: TRBV29-1
length: 12
J: TRBJ2-5

CDR3: ASSQDADRRNTEAF
V: TRBV4-2
length: 14
J: TRBJ1-1